This TCR beta chain derives from a study of cytomegalovirus exposure and HLA in healthy donors. Germline CDR1 is SGHTA and CDR2 is FQGTGA. V was clipped by 5 bases and J by 3 bases, with 10 bases between them. This CDR3 contains 13 residues. The PCR had 60 Vbeta and 13 Jbeta primers. TCRdb's table, derived via immunoSEQ multiplex PCR, lists solely in-frame clones and lacks some. This table holds over 200,000 clones, approximately 87% found once. The chain links TRBV7-3 to TRBJ2-5; D gene ambiguous. The TCR was taken from a human donor in good health. Sample: PBMCs. The CDR3: CASSLFEKETQYF. The CDR3, as DNA: TGTGCCAGCAGCCTCTTTGAGAAAGAGACCCAGTACTTC.